This is a list of T cell receptor beta chains from one sample in a study of PD-1 blockade in classical Hodgkin lymphoma. Measured with immunoSEQ multiplex PCR; TCRdb has only the in-frame clones, and not every one. This table has approximately 98,000 clones, approximately 90% appearing once. Sequencing was performed on peripheral blood mononuclear cells (PBMCs), taken before the second cycle of nivolumab. The source of these receptors is a human donor with classical Hodgkin lymphoma. The CDR3 runs from the conserved cysteine through the conserved F or W. The D gene is left open where the match is weak. The size entry is marked missing in some rows and otherwise reads once, few, many or a size class.

v_call	clone_size	d_call	j_call	cdr3_aa	cdr3_nt
TRBV15	NA	NA	TRBJ2-7	CATSRGSGSYEQYF	TGTGCCACCAGCAGAGGGTCAGGGTCCTACGAGCAGTACTTC
TRBV15	NA	NA	TRBJ1-1	CATSRRTGNTEAFF	TGTGCCACCAGCAGGCGAACGGGGAACACTGAAGCTTTCTTT
TRBV5-6	NA	TRBD1	TRBJ2-5	CASSLRDRGWETQYF	TGTGCCAGCAGCTTACGGGACAGGGGTTGGGAGACCCAGTACTTC
TRBV11-2	NA	NA	TRBJ1-1	CASSLSGGTEAFF	TGTGCCAGCAGTCTCTCCGGGGGAACCGAAGCTTTCTTT
TRBV5-1	NA	TRBD1	TRBJ1-1	CASSLEPGGENTEAFF	TGCGCCAGCAGCTTGGAACCAGGGGGCGAAAACACTGAAGCTTTCTTT
TRBV29-1	once	NA	TRBJ2-7	CSVAPDNYEQYF	TGCAGCGTTGCCCCGGACAACTACGAGCAGTACTTC
TRBV30	NA	TRBD2	TRBJ2-2	CAWRKWTSGANTGELFF	TGTGCCTGGAGGAAGTGGACTAGCGGGGCGAACACCGGGGAGCTGTTTTTT
TRBV9	NA	TRBD2	TRBJ2-3	CASNLAGDTDTQYF	TGTGCCAGCAACCTAGCGGGAGACACAGATACGCAGTATTTT
TRBV28	NA	TRBD1	TRBJ1-4	CASKPGGRSNEKLFF	TGTGCCAGCAAGCCAGGGGGCCGGTCTAATGAAAAACTGTTTTTT
TRBV7-9	once	TRBD1	TRBJ1-4	CASSLTGENEKLFF	TGTGCCAGCAGCTTGACAGGGGAAAATGAAAAACTGTTTTTT
TRBV19	NA	TRBD2	TRBJ2-2	CASSIPRIGLAGTGELFF	TGTGCCAGTAGTATTCCGAGGATAGGACTAGCCGGCACCGGGGAGCTGTTTTTT
TRBV10-3	NA	NA	TRBJ2-7	CAISEQGSPTYEQYF	TGTGCCATCAGTGAGCAGGGATCTCCGACCTACGAGCAGTACTTC
TRBV11-2	NA	NA	TRBJ1-2	CASSTLRRANYGYTF	TGTGCCAGCAGCACCCTACGACGGGCTAACTATGGCTACACCTTC
TRBV29-1	NA	TRBD2	TRBJ2-2	CSGMGGTGELFF	TGCAGCGGAATGGGGGGGACCGGGGAGCTGTTTTTT
TRBV19	NA	NA	TRBJ1-1	CASSLGRINTEAFF	TGTGCCAGTAGTCTCGGGCGAATAAACACTGAAGCTTTCTTT
TRBV11-2	NA	TRBD2	TRBJ2-1	CASSPGTSGPYNEQFF	TGTGCCAGCAGCCCGGGGACTAGCGGTCCCTACAATGAGCAGTTCTTC
TRBV29-1	once	NA	TRBJ1-1	CSVRTRTEAFF	TGCAGCGTTCGAACGCGTACTGAAGCTTTCTTT
TRBV7-9	few	NA	TRBJ1-2	CASRRDGGYTF	TGTGCCAGCCGTCGGGACGGCGGCTACACCTTC
TRBV5-6	NA	TRBD2	TRBJ2-7	CASSGGGLTPLYEQYF	TGTGCCAGCAGCGGGGGGGGACTAACCCCCCTCTACGAGCAGTACTTC
TRBV28	NA	TRBD2	TRBJ2-5	CASSSRTSGLLQETQYF	TGTGCCAGCAGTTCTCGGACTAGCGGATTACTCCAAGAGACCCAGTACTTC
TRBV4-1	NA	NA	TRBJ2-1	CASSSLWDTHRYEQFF	TGCGCCAGCAGCTCCCTTTGGGACACCCACCGATATGAGCAGTTCTTC
TRBV4-1	once	TRBD1	TRBJ1-3	CASSEGGQATSGNTIYF	TGCGCCAGCAGCGAAGGAGGACAGGCGACCTCTGGAAACACCATATATTTT
TRBV29-1	NA	NA	TRBJ2-3	CSAGGAARTDTQYF	TGCAGCGCCGGAGGGGCGGCCAGGACAGATACGCAGTATTTT
TRBV2	once	NA	TRBJ2-7	CASSEGPGRYEQYF	TGTGCCAGCAGTGAAGGGCCAGGGAGGTACGAGCAGTACTTC
TRBV5-1	NA	TRBD1	TRBJ1-4	CASSLVTGVEKLFF	TGTGCCAGCAGCTTGGTTACAGGGGTCGAAAAACTGTTTTTT
TRBV30	NA	NA	TRBJ1-6	CAWRLTSSYNSPLHF	TGTGCCTGGAGACTCACGAGCTCCTATAATTCACCCCTCCACTTT
TRBV28	NA	NA	TRBJ2-2	CASSPRTWANTGELFF	TGTGCCAGCAGTCCCCGGACATGGGCGAACACCGGGGAGCTGTTTTTT
TRBV7-2	NA	NA	TRBJ1-2	CASSSTGYGYTF	TGTGCCAGCAGCTCCACAGGGTATGGCTACACCTTC
TRBV30	NA	NA	TRBJ1-4	CAWGTQGIDEKLFF	TGTGCCTGGGGGACACAGGGTATAGATGAAAAACTGTTTTTT
TRBV30	NA	NA	TRBJ1-2	CAWESLINYGYTF	TGTGCCTGGGAAAGTCTCATCAACTATGGCTACACCTTC
TRBV5-1	NA	NA	TRBJ2-1	CASGDPSSYNEQFF	TGCGCCAGCGGAGACCCGAGCTCCTACAATGAGCAGTTCTTC
TRBV27	NA	NA	TRBJ1-2	CASSLGYGAGGYGYTF	TGTGCCAGCAGTTTAGGGTACGGGGCGGGGGGCTATGGCTACACCTTC
TRBV6-6	NA	NA	TRBJ1-4	CASKGGPTNEKLFF	TGTGCCAGCAAGGGCGGGCCGACTAATGAAAAACTGTTTTTT
TRBV7-9	NA	NA	TRBJ1-1	CASSHVVPEAFF	TGTGCCAGCAGCCATGTGGTCCCTGAAGCTTTCTTT
TRBV30	NA	NA	TRBJ1-5	CAWSRAGSQPQHF	TGTGCCTGGAGTCGGGCAGGGTCTCAGCCCCAGCATTTT
TRBV5-1	NA	NA	TRBJ1-2	CASSLDEGTYGYTF	TGCGCCAGCAGCTTGGACGAGGGGACCTATGGCTACACCTTC
TRBV5-4	NA	NA	TRBJ2-5	CASSLWDGGETQYF	TGTGCCAGCAGCTTGTGGGATGGGGGGGAGACCCAGTACTTC
TRBV30	NA	NA	TRBJ2-5	CAWSVPSGVRETQYF	TGTGCCTGGAGTGTCCCCTCAGGGGTCCGGGAGACCCAGTACTTC
TRBV30	NA	TRBD1	TRBJ2-7	CAWRRTGAWNSYEQYF	TGTGCCTGGAGACGGACAGGGGCTTGGAACTCCTACGAGCAGTACTTC
TRBV28	NA	NA	TRBJ2-1	CASSLDGDNEQFF	TGTGCCAGCAGTTTAGACGGCGACAATGAGCAGTTCTTC
TRBV5-1	NA	NA	TRBJ2-2	CASSPSPEPGELFF	TGCGCCAGCAGCCCATCCCCTGAGCCCGGGGAGCTGTTTTTT
TRBV19	NA	NA	TRBJ2-7	CASSIDPQGNYEQYF	TGTGCCAGTAGTATAGACCCCCAGGGGAACTACGAGCAGTACTTC
TRBV10-3	NA	TRBD2	TRBJ2-1	CAISESGREVFF	TGTGCCATCAGTGAAAGCGGGAGGGAGGTCTTCTTC
TRBV28	NA	NA	TRBJ1-5	CASSQGLGNQPQHF	TGTGCCAGCAGTCAGGGGTTGGGCAATCAGCCCCAGCATTTT
TRBV12-5	NA	NA	TRBJ2-3	CASGLLDTQYF	TGTGCTAGTGGTTTGTTAGATACGCAGTATTTT
TRBV5-1	NA	TRBD1	TRBJ2-7	CASSLQGTYEQYF	TGCGCCAGCAGCTTACAGGGGACCTACGAGCAGTACTTC
TRBV10-3	NA	TRBD2	TRBJ2-1	CAIGSGVGQFF	TGTGCCATCGGTAGCGGGGTTGGGCAATTCTTC
TRBV18	NA	TRBD2	TRBJ2-7	CASSPTGLAGAYEQYF	TGTGCCAGCTCACCCACCGGACTAGCGGGGGCCTACGAGCAGTACTTC
TRBV18	NA	NA	TRBJ2-5	CASSPTGFWETQYF	TGTGCCAGCTCACCAACGGGCTTTTGGGAGACCCAGTACTTC
TRBV28	NA	TRBD2	TRBJ2-7	CASSSPGLAAPYEQYF	TGTGCCAGCAGTTCGCCGGGACTAGCGGCACCCTACGAGCAGTACTTC
TRBV4-1	NA	NA	TRBJ2-2	CASSQDPRVGANTGELFF	TGCGCCAGCAGCCAAGATCCTCGAGTAGGAGCGAACACCGGGGAGCTGTTTTTT
TRBV18	NA	TRBD1	TRBJ1-5	CASSREYMTGAIQAQHF	TGTGCCAGCTCACGCGAATATATGACAGGGGCAATCCAGGCCCAGCATTTT
TRBV4-3	NA	TRBD1	TRBJ2-5	CASSQGTGLETQYF	TGCGCCAGCAGCCAAGGGACAGGGTTAGAGACCCAGTACTTC
TRBV9	few	NA	TRBJ1-1	CASSARGGEAFF	TGTGCCAGCAGCGCTCGGGGGGGCGAAGCTTTCTTT
TRBV5-1	NA	TRBD2	TRBJ2-3	CASSLEVSGRATDTQYF	TGCGCCAGCAGCTTGGAGGTGAGCGGGAGGGCAACAGATACGCAGTATTTT
TRBV15	once	NA	TRBJ1-5	CATSRVPLEPQHF	TGTGCCACCAGCAGAGTCCCTTTGGAGCCCCAGCATTTT
TRBV10-2	NA	NA	TRBJ2-7	CASSEVASSYEQYF	TGCGCCAGCAGTGAGGTCGCGAGCTCCTACGAGCAGTACTTC